These 25 T cell receptor beta chains originate from one sample sequenced in a study of molecular identifiers for immune sequencing clone quantification. From the PCR reads, TCRdb called clonotypes with MiXCR, one entry per CDR3 protein. The sample shows approximately 500,000 distinct CDR3 sequences, roughly 23% of them seen only once. The sample taken for sequencing was naive CD8+ T cells from blood, with Jurkat cell RNA spiked in. Regarding subset: FACS-sorted CD8+CD4-CCR7+CD45RA+ naive T cells. The receptors come from a human donor in good health. Some libraries in this study had Jurkat cell RNA spiked in.

On this clonotype itself: The missing conserved phenylalanine or tryptophan at the end of this CDR3 makes a read error likely. J is TRBJ1-1 and V is TRBV13; D is unclear. The length of the CDR3 is 14 residues. Germline V gives CDR1 PRHDT, CDR2 FYEKMQ (reference sequence). Deletions cut 0 bases from V and 1 base from J, with 6 bases between. Written as DNA, the CDR3 is TGTGCCAGCAGCTTAGGCCGTGCGAACACTGAAGCTTTCGTT. Its translation: CASSLGRANTEAFV.

The V gene is TRBV30, the J gene TRBJ2-7; 7 bases line up with TRBD1. Germline V gives CDR1 GTSNPN, CDR2 SVGIG (reference sequence). Unmatched junction bases numbered 7, after V lost 5 bases and J lost 0 bases. The CDR3 spans 14 residues. The CDR3 is CAWGQDTYSYEQYF. Here the CDR3 DNA reads TGTGCCTGGGGACAGGACACCTACTCCTACGAGCAGTACTTC.

The gene calls are TRBV27 and TRBJ2-1; D gene ambiguous. V was cut by 7 bases and J by 4 bases, with 8 bases left in between. CDR1 and CDR2 (germline): MNHEY, SMNVEV (reference sequence). This CDR3 has 12 residues. The CDR3 region has the DNA TGTGCCAGCACTACGGAGTACAATGAGCAGTTCTTC. It translates to CASTTEYNEQFF.

This clonotype was seen ten or more times. The gene calls are TRBV4-1 and TRBJ2-1; possible D gene TRBD2, 6 bases. There are 14 residues in the CDR3. Germline CDR1 and CDR2: MGHRA and YSYEKL. Trimming took 2 bases from V and 6 from J, leaving 11 bases between them. The CDR3 here is CASSQPGLTNEQFF. For the CDR3, the DNA is TGCGCCAGCAGCCAACCGGGACTTACCAATGAGCAGTTCTTC.

This clonotype appeared many times. This chain connects TRBV19 to TRBJ2-7, with 11 nucleotides matching TRBD2. Germline V lookup: CDR1 LNHDA, CDR2 SQIVND (reference sequence). The CDR3 is made up of 15 amino acids. V dropped 3 bases and J dropped 1; count of bases not matched to a gene: 2. The CDR3 DNA sequence: TGTGCCAGTAGTATTACTAGCGGGGGATCCTACGAGCAGTACTTC. Translating it yields CASSITSGGSYEQYF.

This clonotype has ten or more counts. V is TRBV7-2 and J is TRBJ2-3; D is unclear. Germline values: CDR1 SGHTA, CDR2 FQGNSA. Trimming shortened V by 5 bases and J by 2 bases, and 8 bases separated the two germline ends. The CDR3 runs to 13 residues. CDR3 residues: CASSRMNTDTQYF. In DNA, the CDR3 is TGTGCCAGCAGCCGCATGAACACAGATACGCAGTATTTT.

This clonotype was seen a handful of times. This chain joins TRBV6-2 or TRBV6-3 and TRBJ2-7; a possible D gene is TRBD2 (6 bases). Germline V CDR1 and CDR2: MNHEY, SVGEGT. Trimming cost V 2 bases and J 3 bases, with 8 bases left between them. The CDR3 spans 13 residues. The CDR3: CASSYAGIYEQYF. CDR3 bases: TGTGCCAGCAGTTACGCGGGGATCTACGAGCAGTACTTC.

In its sample, this clonotype was seen a few times. No conserved phenylalanine or tryptophan ends this CDR3, so it is likely a read error. It is unclear where the CDR3 begins or ends on the DNA, so no DNA is shown, and the CDR3 is as TCRdb lists it. The chain has TRBV27 and TRBJ1-1; the D call in the table, TRBD1, was not verified against the DNA. The germline CDR1 and CDR2 sequences are MNHEY and SMNVEV (reference sequence). The CDR3 is 14 residues long, ends included. The CDR3 here is CASSSRPLTGRIVV.

This clonotype was observed a few times. This chain links TRBV20-1 with TRBJ2-7; a weak D match, TRBD2 (6 bases). The CDR3 sequence is 15 residues long. In germline, CDR1 is DFQATT, CDR2 SNEGSKA (reference sequence). Trimming pared 2 bases from V and 1 base from J, leaving 15 bases between. This CDR3 is CSARRLAGSSYEQYF. For the CDR3, the DNA is TGCAGTGCTAGACGTTTGGCGGGATCGTCCTACGAGCAGTACTTC.

The CDR3 coding sequence is TGTGCCAGCAGCACGGGACAGAGACCTTTCTTT. Protein sequence: CASSTGQRPFF. The chain joins TRBV9 to TRBJ1-1; 7 bases line up with TRBD1. The CDR3 runs 11 residues. Germline V gene lookup returns CDR1 SGDLS and CDR2 YYNGEE. V trimming: 4 bases; J trimming: 12 bases; junction bases outside the gene matches: 6.

The rearrangement links TRBV27 to TRBJ2-7; TRBD1 might be the D (6 bases). CDR1 and CDR2 from the germline V gene are MNHEY and SMNVEV (reference sequence). The CDR3 has 14 amino acids. V was trimmed by 5 bases and J by 5 bases, leaving 16 bases between them. CDR3 region: CASSTWTAGDEQYF. The DNA for the CDR3 is TGTGCCAGCAGTACCTGGACTGCAGGGGACGAGCAGTACTTC.

This clonotype has a count of ten or more. The V gene is TRBV4-3, the J gene TRBJ2-7; tentative D call: TRBD2 (6 bases). The CDR3 spans 16 residues. Germline V gene data show CDR1 as LGHNA and CDR2 as YSLEER. Deletions cut 0 bases from V and 5 bases from J, with 17 bases between. In nucleotides, the CDR3 is TGCGCCAGCAGCCAAGATCGCGGGGTCCTCGGCCACGAGCAGTACTTC. Translated: CASSQDRGVLGHEQYF.

The chain carries TRBV4-1 and TRBJ2-7; 9 nucleotides align to TRBD2. The CDR3 has 15 residues. Germline lookup yields CDR1 MGHRA and CDR2 YSYEKL. V was clipped by 1 base and J by 2 bases; unmatched bases: 3. CDR3 bases: TGCGCCAGCAGCCAAGGACTAGCGGACACCTACGAGCAGTACTTC. This gives the protein CASSQGLADTYEQYF.

This clonotype was counted at least ten times. The CDR3 region is CASSIGAGQPQHF. The CDR3 DNA reads as TGTGCCAGCAGCATAGGGGCAGGTCAGCCCCAGCATTTT. The chain couples TRBV25-1 to TRBJ1-5, with D perhaps matching TRBD1 (5 bases). The germline V gene has CDR1 MGHDK and CDR2 SYGVNS. The CDR3 loop spans 13 amino acids. Trimming removed 6 bases from V and 6 bases from J, with 12 bases in between. Looking up the rest from reference TRBV25-1 and TRBJ1-5 gives the full variable domain: EADIYQTPRYLVIGTGKKITLECSQTMGHDKMYWYQQDPGMELHLIHYSYGVNSTEKGDLSSESTVSRIRTEHFPLTLESARPSHTSQYLCASSIGAGQPQHFGDGTRLSIL.

This clonotype has a handful of counts. This sequence joins TRBV7-9 and TRBJ2-5, with 8 bases identical to TRBD2. Per the germline V gene, CDR1 is SEHNR and CDR2 is FQNEAQ (reference sequence). The length of the CDR3 is 15 residues. V was pared by 0 bases and J by 4 bases, with 4 bases of the junction left unmatched. The CDR3 region is CASSLASRGAETQYF. The CDR3, as DNA: TGTGCCAGCAGCTTAGCTTCGCGGGGGGCAGAGACCCAGTACTTC. The complete variable domain, with remaining parts taken from reference TRBV7-9 and TRBJ2-5, reads DTGVSQNPRHKITKRGQNVTFRCDPISEHNRLYWYRQTLGQGPEFLTYFQNEAQLEKSRLLSDRFSAERPKGSFSTLEIQRTEQGDSAMYLCASSLASRGAETQYFGPGTRLLVL.

Ten or more counts support this clonotype. V gene TRBV29-1 combines with J gene TRBJ1-2; weak D call: TRBD1 (5 bases). Germline CDR1 reads SQVTM; CDR2 reads ANQGSEA. The V and J ends lost 2 bases and 3 bases respectively, with 13 bases between them. The CDR3 contains 14 residues. The CDR3 sequence: CSVEFRRDHYGYTF. The CDR3 DNA follows: TGCAGCGTTGAATTCCGACGGGACCACTATGGCTACACCTTC.

Details on this clonotype: Possible read error: a much larger clone is one base away. The CDR3 sequence: CASSQDTMRSSYNEQFF. The CDR3 bases are TGCGCCAGCAGCCAAGATACGATGCGTAGCTCCTACAATGAGCAGTTCTTC. The chain links TRBV4-3 to TRBJ2-1; D gene uncertain. In germline, CDR1 is LGHNA, CDR2 YSLEER. CDR3 length: 17 residues. Trimming stripped 0 bases from V and 0 bases from J, with 12 bases between.

This rearrangement joins TRBV6-4 to TRBJ1-1, with unresolved D. Germline V gives CDR1 MRHNA, CDR2 SNTAGT. The CDR3 runs to 14 residues. V was cut by 3 bases and J by 5 bases, with 13 bases left in between. The CDR3 region has the DNA TGTGCCAGCAGTGATTCGCCGGGAAGTACTGAAGCTTTCTTT. The encoded protein is CASSDSPGSTEAFF.

The rearrangement uses TRBV6-1 and TRBJ1-5; possible D gene TRBD1, 5 bases. Germline-derived CDR1 and CDR2 are MNHNS and SASEGT. The CDR3 is 19 amino acids. V lost 2 bases and J lost 2, with 22 bases in between. CDR3: CASSESFVRGPYGNQPQHF. Here the CDR3 DNA reads TGTGCCAGCAGTGAATCCTTCGTGCGGGGACCTTATGGCAATCAGCCCCAGCATTTT.

This clonotype has a handful of counts. The chain couples TRBV7-6 to TRBJ2-7; 9 bases map to TRBD1. V shed 4 bases, J shed 4 bases, and the junction held 8 bases outside the gene matches. Germline V gene sequence: CDR1 SGHVS, CDR2 FNYEAQ. The CDR3 covers 15 residues. CDR3 protein: CASSSETGGSYEQYF. DNA for the CDR3: TGTGCCAGCAGCTCGGAAACAGGGGGCTCGTACGAGCAGTACTTC.

The V and J genes are TRBV11-2 and TRBJ2-4; 8 nucleotides agree with TRBD1. The germline gives CDR1 SGHAT, CDR2 FQNNGV. The V segment lost 1 base and the J segment 8 bases; nucleotides outside the gene matches: 13. The CDR3 consists of 17 residues. Here the CDR3 DNA reads TGTGCCAGCAGCTTAGCCCCATGGACAGGGATTTCGGACATTCAGTACTTC. Its protein is CASSLAPWTGISDIQYF. Full variable domain (missing parts from reference TRBV11-2 and TRBJ2-4): EAGVAQSPRYKIIEKRQSVAFWCNPISGHATLYWYQQILGQGPKLLIQFQNNGVVDDSQLPKDRFSAERLKGVDSTLKIQPAKLEDSAVYLCASSLAPWTGISDIQYFGAGTRLSVL.

This clonotype was picked up many times. The chain combines TRBV13 with TRBJ2-7, with 8 bases lining up with TRBD1. This CDR3 is built from 14 residues. V shed 5 bases, J shed 7 bases, and the junction held 10 bases outside the gene matches. Germline V gives CDR1 PRHDT, CDR2 FYEKMQ (reference sequence). The CDR3 DNA reads TGTGCCAGCAGCCCAGGGCAGGGGGCTTGGGAGCAGTACTTC. Residues: CASSPGQGAWEQYF.

At least ten counts were recorded for this clonotype. The chain couples TRBV11-1 to TRBJ2-7; TRBD2 is a possible D gene (5 bases). V gave up 1 base and J gave up 5 bases, with 9 bases separating them. CDR1 is SGHAT, CDR2 FQDESV, per germline (reference sequence). The CDR3 has 13 residues. The CDR3, as DNA: TGTGCCAGCAGCTTAGTCCCAGCGGACGAGCAGTACTTC. Its translation is CASSLVPADEQYF.

This clonotype was recorded a few times. The chain joins TRBV25-1 to TRBJ1-6, with 9 bases aligning to TRBD1. V lost 2 bases and J lost 8; bases outside the gene matches: 13. The CDR3 runs to 18 residues. Germline lookup yields CDR1 MGHDK and CDR2 SYGVNS. CDR3 coding DNA: TGTGCCAGCAGTGAAGCCGGGACAGGGAGGATTGGTGATTCACCCCTCCACTTT. It yields the protein CASSEAGTGRIGDSPLHF.

Concerning this clonotype: An end of the junction differs from the germline gene, which may be a read error. The chain combines TRBV19 with TRBJ1-3; 10 bases are shared with TRBD1. This CDR3 has 16 amino acids. Germline V gives CDR1 LNHDA, CDR2 SQIVND (reference sequence). The CDR3 region is CACSPRDRGIGNTIYF. In nucleotides, the CDR3 is TGTGCCTGTAGTCCCCGGGACAGGGGAATAGGAAACACCATATACTTT.